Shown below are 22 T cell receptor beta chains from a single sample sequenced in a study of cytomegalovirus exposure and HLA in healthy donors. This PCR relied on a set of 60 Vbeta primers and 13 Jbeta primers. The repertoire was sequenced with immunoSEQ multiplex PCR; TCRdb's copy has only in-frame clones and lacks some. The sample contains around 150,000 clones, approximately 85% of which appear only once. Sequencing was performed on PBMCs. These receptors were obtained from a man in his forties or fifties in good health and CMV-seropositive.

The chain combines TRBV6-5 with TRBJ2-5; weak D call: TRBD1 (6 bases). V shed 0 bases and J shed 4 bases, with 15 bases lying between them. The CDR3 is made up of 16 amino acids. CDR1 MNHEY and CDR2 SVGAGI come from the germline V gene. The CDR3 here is CASSYSGQGNVETQYF. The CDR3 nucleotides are TGTGCCAGCAGTTACTCGGGGCAGGGGAATGTAGAGACCCAGTACTTC.

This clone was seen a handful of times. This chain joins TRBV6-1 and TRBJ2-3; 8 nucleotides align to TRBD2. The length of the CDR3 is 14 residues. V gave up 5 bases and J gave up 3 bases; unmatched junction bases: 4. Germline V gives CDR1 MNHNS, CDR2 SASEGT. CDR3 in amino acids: CASSLREGTDTQYF. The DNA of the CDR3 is TGTGCCAGCAGTCTTCGGGAGGGAACAGATACGCAGTATTTT.

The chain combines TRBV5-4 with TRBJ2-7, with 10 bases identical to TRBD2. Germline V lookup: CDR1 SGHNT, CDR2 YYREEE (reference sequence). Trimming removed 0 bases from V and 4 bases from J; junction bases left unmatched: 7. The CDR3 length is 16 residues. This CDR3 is CASSLGVAGGGYEQYF. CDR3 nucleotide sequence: TGTGCCAGCAGCTTGGGGGTAGCGGGAGGAGGATACGAGCAGTACTTC.

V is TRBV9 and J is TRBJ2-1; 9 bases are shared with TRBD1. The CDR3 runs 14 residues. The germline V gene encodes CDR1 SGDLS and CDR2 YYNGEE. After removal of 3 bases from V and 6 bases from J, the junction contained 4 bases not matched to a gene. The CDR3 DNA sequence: TGTGCCAGCAGCGCGTGGACAGGGGTCAATGAGCAGTTCTTC. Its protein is CASSAWTGVNEQFF.

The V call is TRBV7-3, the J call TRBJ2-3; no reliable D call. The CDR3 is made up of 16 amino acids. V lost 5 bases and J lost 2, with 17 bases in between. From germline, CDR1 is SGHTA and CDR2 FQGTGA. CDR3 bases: TGTGCCAGCAGCCCCATGCCCCCGGCGGCCACAGATACGCAGTATTTT. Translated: CASSPMPPAATDTQYF.

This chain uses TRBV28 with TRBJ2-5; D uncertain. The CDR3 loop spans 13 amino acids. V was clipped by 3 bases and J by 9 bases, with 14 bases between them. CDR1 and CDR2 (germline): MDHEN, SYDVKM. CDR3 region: CASSFGVAGSQYF. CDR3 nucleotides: TGTGCCAGCAGTTTCGGCGTGGCCGGGTCCCAGTACTTC. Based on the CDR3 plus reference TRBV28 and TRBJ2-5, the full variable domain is DVKVTQSSRYLVKRTGEKVFLECVQDMDHENMFWYRQDPGLGLRLIYFSYDVKMKEKGDIPEGYSVSREKKERFSLILESASTNQTSMYLCASSFGVAGSQYFGPGTRLLVL.

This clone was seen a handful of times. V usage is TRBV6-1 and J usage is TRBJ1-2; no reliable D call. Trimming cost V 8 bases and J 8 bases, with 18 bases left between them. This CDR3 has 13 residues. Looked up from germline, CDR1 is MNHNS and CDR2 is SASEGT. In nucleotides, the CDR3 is TGTGCCAGCTATATCGGGGAGGGTGCGGGCTACACCTTC. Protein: CASYIGEGAGYTF.

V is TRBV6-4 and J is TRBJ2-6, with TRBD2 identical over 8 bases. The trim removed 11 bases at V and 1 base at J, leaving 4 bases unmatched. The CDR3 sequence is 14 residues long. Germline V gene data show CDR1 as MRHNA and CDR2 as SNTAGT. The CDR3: CASRGGSGANVLTF. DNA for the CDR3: TGTGCCTCTCGGGGGGGGTCTGGGGCCAACGTCCTGACTTTC.

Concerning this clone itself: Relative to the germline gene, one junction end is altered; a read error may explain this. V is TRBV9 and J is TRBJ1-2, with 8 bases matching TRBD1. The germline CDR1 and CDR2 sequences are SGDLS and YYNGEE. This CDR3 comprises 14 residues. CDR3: CASSTDRGSYGYAF. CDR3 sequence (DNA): TGTGCCAGCAGCACCGACAGGGGCAGCTATGGCTACGCCTTC.

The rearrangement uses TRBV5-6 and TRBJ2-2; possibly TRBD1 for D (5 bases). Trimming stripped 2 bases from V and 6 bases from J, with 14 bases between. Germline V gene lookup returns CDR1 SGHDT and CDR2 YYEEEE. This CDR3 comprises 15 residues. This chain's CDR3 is CASSFRRDGAGELFF. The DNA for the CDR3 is TGTGCCAGCAGCTTCCGCAGGGATGGCGCCGGGGAGCTGTTTTTT.

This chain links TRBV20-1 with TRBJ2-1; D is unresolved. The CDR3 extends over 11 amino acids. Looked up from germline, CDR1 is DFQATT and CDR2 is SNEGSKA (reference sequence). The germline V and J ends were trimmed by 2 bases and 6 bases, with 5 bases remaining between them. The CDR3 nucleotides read TGCAGTGCTAGAAACAGCAATGAGCAGTTCTTC. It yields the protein CSARNSNEQFF.

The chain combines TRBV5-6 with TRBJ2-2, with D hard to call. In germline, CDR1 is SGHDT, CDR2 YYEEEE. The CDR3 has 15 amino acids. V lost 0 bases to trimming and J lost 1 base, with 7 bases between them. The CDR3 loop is CASSLGPGNTGELFF. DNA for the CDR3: TGTGCCAGCAGCTTGGGGCCGGGGAACACCGGGGAGCTGTTTTTT. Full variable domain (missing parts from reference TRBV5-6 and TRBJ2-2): DAGVTQSPTHLIKTRGQQVTLRCSPKSGHDTVSWYQQALGQGPQFIFQYYEEEERQRGNFPDRFSGHQFPNYSSELNVNALLLGDSALYLCASSLGPGNTGELFFGEGSRLTVL.

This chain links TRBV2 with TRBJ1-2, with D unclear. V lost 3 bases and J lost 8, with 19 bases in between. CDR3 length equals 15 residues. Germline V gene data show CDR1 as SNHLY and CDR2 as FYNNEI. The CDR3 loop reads CASSDNRPFLRGYTF. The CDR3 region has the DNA TGTGCCAGCAGTGATAACCGCCCTTTTTTGAGAGGCTACACCTTC.

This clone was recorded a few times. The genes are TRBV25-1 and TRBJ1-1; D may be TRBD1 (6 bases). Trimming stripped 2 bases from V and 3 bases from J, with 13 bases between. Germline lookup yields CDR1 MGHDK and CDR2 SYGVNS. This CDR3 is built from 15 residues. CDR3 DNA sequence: TGTGCCAGCAGTGAAATACAGGGAACGGACACTGAAGCTTTCTTT. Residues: CASSEIQGTDTEAFF.

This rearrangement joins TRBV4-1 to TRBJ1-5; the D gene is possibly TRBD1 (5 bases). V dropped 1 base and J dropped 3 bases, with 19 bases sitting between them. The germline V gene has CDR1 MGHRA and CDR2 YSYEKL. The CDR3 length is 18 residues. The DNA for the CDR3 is TGCGCCAGCAGCCAAGGGGGCGCAAACAGGCTCACCAATCAGCCCCAGCATTTT. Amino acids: CASSQGGANRLTNQPQHF.

The CDR3 reads CASTKGRTREAFF. For the CDR3, the DNA is TGTGCCAGCACCAAGGGCAGGACAAGGGAAGCTTTCTTT. V and J are TRBV6-5 and TRBJ1-1; a possible D gene is TRBD1 (5 bases). CDR3 length: 13 amino acids. V was trimmed by 7 bases and J by 8 bases, leaving 17 bases between them. Per germline, CDR1 MNHEY and CDR2 SVGAGI.

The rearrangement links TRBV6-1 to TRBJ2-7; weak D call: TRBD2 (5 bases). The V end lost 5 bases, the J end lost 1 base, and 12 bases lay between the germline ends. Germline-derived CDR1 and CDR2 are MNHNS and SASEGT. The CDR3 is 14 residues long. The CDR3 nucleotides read TGTGCCAGCAGTTATTCGGCGGGTTCCTACGAGCAGTACTTC. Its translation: CASSYSAGSYEQYF.

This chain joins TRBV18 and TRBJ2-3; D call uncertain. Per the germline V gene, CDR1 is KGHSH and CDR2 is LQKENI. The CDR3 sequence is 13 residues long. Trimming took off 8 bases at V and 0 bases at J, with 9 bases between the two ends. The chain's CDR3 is CASVLPSTDTQYF. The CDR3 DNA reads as TGTGCCAGCGTCCTACCCAGCACAGATACGCAGTATTTT.

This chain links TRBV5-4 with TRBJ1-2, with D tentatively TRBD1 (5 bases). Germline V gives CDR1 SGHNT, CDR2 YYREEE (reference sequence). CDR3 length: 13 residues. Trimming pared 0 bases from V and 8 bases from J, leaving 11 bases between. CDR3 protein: CASSLDNRGGYTF. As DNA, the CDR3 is TGTGCCAGCAGCTTGGACAATCGGGGGGGCTACACCTTC.

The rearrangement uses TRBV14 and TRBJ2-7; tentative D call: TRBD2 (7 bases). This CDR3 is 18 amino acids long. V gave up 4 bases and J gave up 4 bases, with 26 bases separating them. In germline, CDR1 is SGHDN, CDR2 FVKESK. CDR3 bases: TGTGCCAGCAGCCGAGGGGAGGGGACACAAAAACGGGCATACGAGCAGTACTTC. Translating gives CASSRGEGTQKRAYEQYF.

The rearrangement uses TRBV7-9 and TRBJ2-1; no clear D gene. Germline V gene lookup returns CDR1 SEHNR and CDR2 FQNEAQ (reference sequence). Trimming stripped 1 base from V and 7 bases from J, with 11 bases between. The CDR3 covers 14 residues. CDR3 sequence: CASSLGVGGNEQFF. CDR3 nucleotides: TGTGCCAGCAGCTTAGGTGTCGGCGGAAATGAGCAGTTCTTC.

The CDR3 coding sequence is TGTGCCAGCAGCTATAAAGGGGCCCCCGGGTACGAGCAGTACTTC. Translated: CASSYKGAPGYEQYF. The chain has TRBV7-2 and TRBJ2-7; possibly TRBD1 for D (5 bases). Germline CDR1 and CDR2: SGHTA and FQGNSA. With 4 bases removed from V and 4 bases from J, the gap between germline ends came to 17 bases. This CDR3 contains 15 residues.